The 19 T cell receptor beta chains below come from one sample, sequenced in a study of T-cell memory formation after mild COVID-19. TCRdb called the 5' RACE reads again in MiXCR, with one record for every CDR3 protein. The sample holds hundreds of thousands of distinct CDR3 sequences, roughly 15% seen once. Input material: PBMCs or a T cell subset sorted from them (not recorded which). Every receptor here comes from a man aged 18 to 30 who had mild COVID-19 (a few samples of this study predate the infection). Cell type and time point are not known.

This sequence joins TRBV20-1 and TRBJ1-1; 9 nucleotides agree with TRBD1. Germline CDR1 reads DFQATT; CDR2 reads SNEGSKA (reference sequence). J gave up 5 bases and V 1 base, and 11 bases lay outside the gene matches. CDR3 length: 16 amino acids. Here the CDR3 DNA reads TGCAGTGCTAGAGTCTACCCCGGGACAGGGAAGACTGAAGCTTTCTTT. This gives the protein CSARVYPGTGKTEAFF.

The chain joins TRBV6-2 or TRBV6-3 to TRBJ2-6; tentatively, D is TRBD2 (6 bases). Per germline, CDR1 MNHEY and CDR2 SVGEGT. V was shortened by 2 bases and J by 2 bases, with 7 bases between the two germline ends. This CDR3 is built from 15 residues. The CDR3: CASSYAGTGANVLTF. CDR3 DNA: TGTGCCAGCAGTTACGCGGGGACTGGGGCCAACGTCCTGACTTTC.

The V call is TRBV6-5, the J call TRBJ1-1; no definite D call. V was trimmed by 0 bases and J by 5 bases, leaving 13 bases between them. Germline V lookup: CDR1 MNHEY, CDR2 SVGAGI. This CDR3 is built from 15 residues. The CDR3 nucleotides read TGTGCCAGCAGTTACTCTGGGCGAGGCGGGACTGAAGCTTTCTTT. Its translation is CASSYSGRGGTEAFF.

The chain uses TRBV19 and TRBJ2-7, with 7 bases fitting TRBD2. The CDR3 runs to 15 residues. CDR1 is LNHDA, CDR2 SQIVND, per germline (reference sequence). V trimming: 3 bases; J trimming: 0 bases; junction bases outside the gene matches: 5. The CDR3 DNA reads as TGTGCCAGTAGTATCCTCGGGGGGAGCTCCTACGAGCAGTACTTC. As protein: CASSILGGSSYEQYF.

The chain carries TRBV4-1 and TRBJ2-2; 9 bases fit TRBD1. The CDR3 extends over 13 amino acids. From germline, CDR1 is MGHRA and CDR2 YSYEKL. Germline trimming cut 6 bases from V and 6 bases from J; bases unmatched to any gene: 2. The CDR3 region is CASRDRGPGELFF. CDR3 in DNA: TGCGCCAGCAGGGACAGGGGCCCCGGGGAGCTGTTTTTT.

The CDR3 protein is CASSIGQGAAQETQYF. The CDR3 bases are TGCGCCAGCAGTATCGGGCAGGGGGCGGCTCAAGAGACCCAGTACTTC. The V call is TRBV10-1, the J call TRBJ2-5; 8 bases map to TRBD1. This CDR3 has 16 residues. The V gene's germline CDR1 is WNHNN and CDR2 SYGVQD (reference sequence). Trimming at V came to 5 bases and at J to 2 bases, leaving 10 bases not matched to a gene.

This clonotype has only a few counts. Here the CDR3 reads CSARVTSGSGELFF. The CDR3 coding sequence is TGCAGTGCTAGGGTTACTAGCGGGTCCGGGGAGCTGTTTTTT. The V gene is TRBV20-1, the J gene TRBJ2-2, with 9 nucleotides matching TRBD2. The germline gives CDR1 DFQATT, CDR2 SNEGSKA (reference sequence). This CDR3 has 14 residues. The V segment lost 3 bases and the J segment 6 bases; nucleotides outside the gene matches: 5.

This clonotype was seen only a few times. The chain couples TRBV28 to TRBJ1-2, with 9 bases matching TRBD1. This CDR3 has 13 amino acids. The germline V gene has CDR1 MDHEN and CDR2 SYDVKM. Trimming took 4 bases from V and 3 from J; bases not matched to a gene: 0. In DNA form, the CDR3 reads TGTGCCAGCAGTTGGGACAGGGACTATGGCTACACCTTC. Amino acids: CASSWDRDYGYTF.

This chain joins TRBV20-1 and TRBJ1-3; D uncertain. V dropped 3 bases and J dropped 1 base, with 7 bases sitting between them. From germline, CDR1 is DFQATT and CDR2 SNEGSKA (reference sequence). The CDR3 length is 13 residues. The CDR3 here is CSASSQSGNTIYF. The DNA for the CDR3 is TGCAGTGCTAGTAGCCAGTCTGGAAACACCATATATTTT.

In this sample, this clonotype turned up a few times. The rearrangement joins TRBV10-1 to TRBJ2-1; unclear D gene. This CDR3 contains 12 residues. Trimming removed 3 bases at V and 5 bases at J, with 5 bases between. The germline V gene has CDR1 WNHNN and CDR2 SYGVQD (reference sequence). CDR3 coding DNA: TGCGCCAGCAGTGACCCCCACAATGAGCAGTTCTTC. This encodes CASSDPHNEQFF.

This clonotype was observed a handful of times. The CDR3 DNA reads TGCAGTGCTAGTGTGACAGTTAGCAATCAGCCCCAGCATTTT. Translated: CSASVTVSNQPQHF. The chain employs TRBV20-1 and TRBJ1-5, with a weak D call TRBD1 (5 bases). The CDR3 extends over 14 amino acids. Germline loops: CDR1 DFQATT, CDR2 SNEGSKA (reference sequence). V dropped 3 bases and J dropped 0 bases, with 9 bases sitting between them.

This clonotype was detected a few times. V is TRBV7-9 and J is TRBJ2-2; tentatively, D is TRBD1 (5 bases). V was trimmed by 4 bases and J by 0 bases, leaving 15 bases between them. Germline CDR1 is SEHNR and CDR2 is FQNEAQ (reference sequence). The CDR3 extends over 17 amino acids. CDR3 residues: CASSWTRLAANTGELFF. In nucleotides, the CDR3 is TGTGCCAGCAGCTGGACAAGATTGGCCGCGAACACCGGGGAGCTGTTTTTT.

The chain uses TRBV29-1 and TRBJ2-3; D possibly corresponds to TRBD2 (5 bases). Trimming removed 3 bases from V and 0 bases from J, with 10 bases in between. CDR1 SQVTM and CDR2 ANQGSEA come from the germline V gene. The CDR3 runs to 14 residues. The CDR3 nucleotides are TGCAGCGTTGAGCCAGCGGATAGCACAGATACGCAGTATTTT. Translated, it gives CSVEPADSTDTQYF.

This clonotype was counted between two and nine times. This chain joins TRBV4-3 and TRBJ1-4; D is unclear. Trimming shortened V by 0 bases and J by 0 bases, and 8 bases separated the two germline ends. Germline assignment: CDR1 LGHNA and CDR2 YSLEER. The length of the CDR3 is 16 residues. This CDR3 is CASSQDLVTTNEKLFF. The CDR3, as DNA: TGCGCCAGCAGCCAAGATCTAGTCACAACTAATGAAAAACTGTTTTTT.

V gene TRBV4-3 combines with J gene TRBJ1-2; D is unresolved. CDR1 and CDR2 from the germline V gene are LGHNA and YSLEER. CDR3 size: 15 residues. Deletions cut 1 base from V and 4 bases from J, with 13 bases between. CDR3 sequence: CASSQVGRERYGYTF. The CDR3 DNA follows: TGCGCCAGCAGCCAAGTCGGAAGGGAACGCTATGGCTACACCTTC.

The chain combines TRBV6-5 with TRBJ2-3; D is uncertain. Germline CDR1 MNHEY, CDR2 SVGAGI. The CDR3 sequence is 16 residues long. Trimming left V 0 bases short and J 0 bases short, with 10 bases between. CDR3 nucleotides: TGTGCCAGCAGTTACTCGATGCAGTCTAGCACAGATACGCAGTATTTT. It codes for CASSYSMQSSTDTQYF.

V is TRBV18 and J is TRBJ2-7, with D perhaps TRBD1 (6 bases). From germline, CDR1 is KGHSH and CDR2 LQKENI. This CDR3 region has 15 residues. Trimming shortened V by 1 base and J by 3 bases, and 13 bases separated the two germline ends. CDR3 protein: CASSPQQGLNYEQYF. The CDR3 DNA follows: TGTGCCAGCTCACCACAACAGGGTTTGAACTACGAGCAGTACTTC.

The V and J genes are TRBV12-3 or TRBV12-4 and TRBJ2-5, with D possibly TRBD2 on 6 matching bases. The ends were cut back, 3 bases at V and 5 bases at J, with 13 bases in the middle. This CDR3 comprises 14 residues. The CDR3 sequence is CASSFLAGPETQYF. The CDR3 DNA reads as TGTGCCAGCAGTTTCTTGGCGGGGCCTGAGACCCAGTACTTC.

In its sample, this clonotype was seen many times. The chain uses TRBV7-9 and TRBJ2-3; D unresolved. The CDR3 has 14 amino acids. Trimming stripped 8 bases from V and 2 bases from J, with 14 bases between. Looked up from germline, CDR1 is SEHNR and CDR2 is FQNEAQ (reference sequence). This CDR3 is CASGEWENTDTQYF. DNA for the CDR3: TGTGCCAGCGGGGAATGGGAAAACACAGATACGCAGTATTTT.